This T cell receptor (beta chain) is drawn from a study of T cell repertoires in cytomegalovirus infection. Whole-study results and caveats: Across the ex vivo response, the dominant clonotypes were HLA-C-restricted CMV-specific TCR beta clonotypes.

TCRdb itself ran the reads through MiXCR, one entry per CDR3 protein. The sample records approximately 250,000 distinct CDR3 sequences, 6.5% being singletons. This clonotype was observed many times. The antigen is not known. V was pared by 3 bases and J by 8 bases, with 10 bases of the junction left unmatched. Germline loops: CDR1 SGDLS, CDR2 YYNGEE. This CDR3 contains 17 residues. This sequence was found in a human donor in good health (CMV status not recorded). Some clones in this sample may be carry-over from other donors' samples. The chain uses TRBV9 and TRBJ2-1; 14 positions match TRBD2. The source material was PBMCs. CDR3 in amino acids: CASSGSVGLAGGDEQFF. In DNA, the CDR3 is TGTGCCAGCAGCGGATCAGTTGGACTAGCGGGGGGTGATGAGCAGTTCTTC.